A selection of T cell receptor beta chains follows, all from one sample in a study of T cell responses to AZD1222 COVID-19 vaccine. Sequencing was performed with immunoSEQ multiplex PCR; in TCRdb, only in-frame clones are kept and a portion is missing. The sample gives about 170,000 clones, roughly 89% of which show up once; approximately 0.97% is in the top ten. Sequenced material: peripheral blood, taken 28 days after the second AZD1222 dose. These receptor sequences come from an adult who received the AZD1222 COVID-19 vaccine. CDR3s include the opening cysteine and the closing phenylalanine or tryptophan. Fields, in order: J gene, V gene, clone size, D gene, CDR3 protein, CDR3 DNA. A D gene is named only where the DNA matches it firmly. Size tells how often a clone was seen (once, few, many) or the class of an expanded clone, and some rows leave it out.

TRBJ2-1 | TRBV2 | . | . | CASKIRRGATYNEQFF | TGTGCCAGCAAGATCAGGAGGGGGGCAACCTACAATGAGCAGTTCTTC
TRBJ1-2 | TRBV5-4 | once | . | CASSPRDFYGYTF | TGTGCCAGCAGCCCCCGGGATTTCTATGGCTACACCTTC
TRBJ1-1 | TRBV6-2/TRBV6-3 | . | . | CASSYMEGLAEAFF | TGTGCCAGCAGTTATATGGAGGGCTTGGCTGAAGCTTTCTTT
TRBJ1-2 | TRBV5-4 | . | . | CASRGGENYGYTF | TGTGCCAGCAGAGGAGGGGAAAACTATGGCTACACCTTC
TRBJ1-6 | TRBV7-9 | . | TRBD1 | CASRSGTEAEPLHF | TGTGCCAGCAGATCCGGGACAGAGGCCGAACCCCTCCACTTT
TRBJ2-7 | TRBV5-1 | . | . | CASSLGLFGEQYF | TGCGCCAGCAGCTTGGGGCTATTTGGTGAGCAGTACTTC
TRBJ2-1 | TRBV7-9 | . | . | CASSPSHEQFF | TGTGCCAGCAGCCCGTCCCATGAGCAGTTCTTC
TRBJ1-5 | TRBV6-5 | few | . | CASTPGGGSNQPQHF | TGTGCCAGCACCCCCGGGGGGGGTAGCAATCAGCCCCAGCATTTT
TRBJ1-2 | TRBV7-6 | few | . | CASSLDGYGYTF | TGTGCCAGCAGCTTAGACGGGTATGGCTACACCTTC
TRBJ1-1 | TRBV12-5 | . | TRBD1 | CASGLSTGGHTEAFF | TGTGCTAGTGGTTTGAGTACAGGGGGTCATACTGAAGCTTTCTTT
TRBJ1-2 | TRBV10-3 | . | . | CAISESAGNGYTF | TGTGCCATCAGTGAGTCGGCAGGGAACGGCTACACCTTC
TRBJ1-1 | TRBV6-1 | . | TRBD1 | CASSEASVAHRGMPTAFF | TGTGCCAGCAGTGAAGCCTCCGTGGCCCACAGGGGGATGCCAACGGCTTTCTTT
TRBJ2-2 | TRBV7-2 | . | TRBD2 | CASSSWTSGGAGELFF | TGTGCCAGCAGCTCCTGGACTAGCGGGGGGGCCGGGGAGCTGTTTTTT
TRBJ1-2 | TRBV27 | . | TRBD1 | CASSTGQGVYGYTF | TGTGCCAGCAGTACCGGACAGGGGGTATATGGCTACACCTTC
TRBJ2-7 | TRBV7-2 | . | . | CASSQRPGTYEQYF | TGTGCCAGCAGCCAAAGGCCAGGGACCTACGAGCAGTACTTC
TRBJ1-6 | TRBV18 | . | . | CASSQGQPYNSPLHF | TGTGCCAGCTCACAAGGACAGCCCTATAATTCACCCCTCCACTTT
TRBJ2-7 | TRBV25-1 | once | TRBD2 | CASSEGGKVEQYF | TGTGCCAGCAGTGAGGGGGGGAAGGTGGAGCAGTACTTC
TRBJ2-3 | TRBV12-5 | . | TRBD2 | CASGLVRGVSTDTQYF | TGTGCTAGTGGTTTGGTACGGGGGGTAAGCACAGATACGCAGTATTTT
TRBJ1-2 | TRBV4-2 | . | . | CASSTPAQGTNRYTF | TGTGCCAGCAGCACGCCTGCGCAGGGAACGAATCGCTACACCTTC
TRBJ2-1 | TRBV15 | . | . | CATSRERQLNEQFF | TGTGCCACCAGCAGAGAGCGACAACTAAATGAGCAGTTCTTC
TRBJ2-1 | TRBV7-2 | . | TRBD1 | CASSLTGGVIYEQFF | TGTGCCAGCAGCTTAACAGGGGGCGTTATCTATGAGCAGTTCTTC
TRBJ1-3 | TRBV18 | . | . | CASSPPLEGISGNTIYF | TGTGCCAGCTCACCACCGCTCGAGGGAATCTCTGGAAACACCATATATTTT
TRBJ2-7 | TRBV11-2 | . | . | CASSQDSSSYEQYF | TGTGCCAGCAGCCAAGACAGCAGCTCCTACGAGCAGTACTTC
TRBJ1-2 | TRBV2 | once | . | CASRRTVLSYGYTF | TGTGCCAGCAGGAGGACAGTACTCTCTTATGGCTACACCTTC
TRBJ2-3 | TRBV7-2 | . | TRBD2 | CASSRRGPSGVSTDTQYF | TGTGCCAGCAGCCGTAGGGGGCCTAGCGGGGTTAGCACAGATACGCAGTATTTT
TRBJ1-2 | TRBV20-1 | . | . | CSASGGWRDYGYTF | TGCAGTGCTAGTGGGGGGTGGAGGGACTATGGCTACACCTTC
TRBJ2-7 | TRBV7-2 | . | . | CASSPWTREGYEQYF | TGTGCCAGCAGCCCATGGACCAGGGAAGGGTACGAGCAGTACTTC
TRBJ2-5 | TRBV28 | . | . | CASSTQGFQETQYF | TGTGCCAGCAGTACCCAGGGATTCCAAGAGACCCAGTACTTC
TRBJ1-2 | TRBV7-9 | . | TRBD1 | CASSSSPTGEMVYGYTF | TGTGCCAGCAGCTCTTCCCCGACAGGGGAGATGGTCTATGGCTACACCTTC
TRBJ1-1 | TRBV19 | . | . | CASSSTGNTEAFF | TGTGCCAGTAGTTCGACGGGGAACACTGAAGCTTTCTTT
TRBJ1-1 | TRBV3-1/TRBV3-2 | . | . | CASSQGIVVTEAFF | TGTGCCAGCAGCCAAGGGATTGTAGTCACTGAAGCTTTCTTT
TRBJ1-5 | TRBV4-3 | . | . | CASSQELVVRAGNQPQHF | TGCGCCAGCAGCCAAGAATTAGTGGTCAGGGCGGGCAATCAGCCCCAGCATTTT
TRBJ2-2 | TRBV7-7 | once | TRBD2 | CATTPGQAGARTGELFF | TGTGCCACAACCCCGGGACAAGCGGGGGCGAGAACCGGGGAGCTGTTTTTT
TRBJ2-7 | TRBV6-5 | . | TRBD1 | CASSRTGGSYEQYF | TGTGCCAGCAGCCGGACAGGGGGGTCCTACGAGCAGTACTTC
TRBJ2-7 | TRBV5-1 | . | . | CASSVTEPTYEQYF | TGCGCCAGCAGCGTGACAGAGCCAACCTACGAGCAGTACTTC
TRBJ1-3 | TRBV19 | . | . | CASSIKVYSGNTIYF | TGTGCCAGTAGTATAAAAGTTTACTCTGGAAACACCATATATTTT
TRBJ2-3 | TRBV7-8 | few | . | CASSLYSGVTDTQYF | TGTGCCAGCAGCTTATACTCAGGGGTAACAGATACGCAGTATTTT
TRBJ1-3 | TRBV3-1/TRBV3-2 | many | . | CASTSYGTIYF | TGTGCCAGCACCTCGTACGGCACCATATATTTT
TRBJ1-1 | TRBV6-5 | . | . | CASSYERTEAFF | TGTGCCAGCAGTTACGAGAGAACTGAAGCTTTCTTT
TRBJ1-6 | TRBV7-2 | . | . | CASSLRGSPLHF | TGTGCCAGCAGCTTAAGAGGTTCACCCCTCCACTTT
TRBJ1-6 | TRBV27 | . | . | CASSLKGSPLHF | TGTGCCAGCAGTTTAAAGGGATCACCCCTCCACTTT
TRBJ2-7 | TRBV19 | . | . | CASSMGQGLVFEQYF | TGTGCCAGTAGTATGGGGCAGGGTCTTGTGTTCGAGCAGTACTTC